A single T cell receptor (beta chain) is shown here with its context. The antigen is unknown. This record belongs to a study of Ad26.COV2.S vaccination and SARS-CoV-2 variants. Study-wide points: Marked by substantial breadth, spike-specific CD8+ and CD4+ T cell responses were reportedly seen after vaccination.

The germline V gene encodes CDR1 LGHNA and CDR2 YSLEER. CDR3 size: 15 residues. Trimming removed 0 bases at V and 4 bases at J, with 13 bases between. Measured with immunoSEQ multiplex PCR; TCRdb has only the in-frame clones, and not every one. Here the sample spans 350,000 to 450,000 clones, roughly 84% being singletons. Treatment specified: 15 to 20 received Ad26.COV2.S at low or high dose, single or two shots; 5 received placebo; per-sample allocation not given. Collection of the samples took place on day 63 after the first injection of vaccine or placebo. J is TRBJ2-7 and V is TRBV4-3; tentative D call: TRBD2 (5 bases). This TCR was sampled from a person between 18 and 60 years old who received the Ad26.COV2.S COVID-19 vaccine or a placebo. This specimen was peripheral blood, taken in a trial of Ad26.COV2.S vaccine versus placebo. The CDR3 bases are TGCGCCAGCAGCCAAGATCGAGGGCAGTCGTACGAGCAGTACTTC. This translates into CASSQDRGQSYEQYF.